This T cell receptor (beta chain) was sequenced during a study of shared clonotypes between healthy human individuals. The assay was immunoSEQ multiplex PCR, and TCRdb's table has in-frame clones only and misses some. Of some 2,000,000 clones in the sample, approximately 96% were seen once. Sequenced sample: naive CD4+ T cells sorted from blood. Subset denoted: CD45RA+ positively selected. This clonotype was sampled from a young man in good health.

The CDR3 loop is CASGSETSGPYNEQFF. As DNA, the CDR3 is TGTGCTAGTGGTTCAGAGACTAGCGGGCCCTACAATGAGCAGTTCTTC. The chain combines TRBV12-5 with TRBJ2-1; 10 bases line up with TRBD2. V was clipped by 4 bases and J by 2 bases; unmatched bases: 5. The CDR3 covers 16 residues. CDR1 LGHNT and CDR2 FRNRAP come from the germline V gene.